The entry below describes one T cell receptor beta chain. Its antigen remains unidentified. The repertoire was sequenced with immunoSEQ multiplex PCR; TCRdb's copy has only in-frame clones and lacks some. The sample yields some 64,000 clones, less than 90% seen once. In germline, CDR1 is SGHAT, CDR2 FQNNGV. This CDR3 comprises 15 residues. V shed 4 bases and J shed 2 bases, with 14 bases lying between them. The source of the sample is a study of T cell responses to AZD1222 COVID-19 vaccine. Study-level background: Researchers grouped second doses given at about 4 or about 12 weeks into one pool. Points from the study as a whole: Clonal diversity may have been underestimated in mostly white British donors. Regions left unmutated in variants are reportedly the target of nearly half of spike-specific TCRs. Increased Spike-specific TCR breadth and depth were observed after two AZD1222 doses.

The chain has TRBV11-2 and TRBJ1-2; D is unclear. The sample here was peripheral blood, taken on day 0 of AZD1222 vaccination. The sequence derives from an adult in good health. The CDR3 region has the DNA TGTGCCAGCAGCTCGAACGCGGACGGAAACTATGGCTACACCTTC. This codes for CASSSNADGNYGYTF.